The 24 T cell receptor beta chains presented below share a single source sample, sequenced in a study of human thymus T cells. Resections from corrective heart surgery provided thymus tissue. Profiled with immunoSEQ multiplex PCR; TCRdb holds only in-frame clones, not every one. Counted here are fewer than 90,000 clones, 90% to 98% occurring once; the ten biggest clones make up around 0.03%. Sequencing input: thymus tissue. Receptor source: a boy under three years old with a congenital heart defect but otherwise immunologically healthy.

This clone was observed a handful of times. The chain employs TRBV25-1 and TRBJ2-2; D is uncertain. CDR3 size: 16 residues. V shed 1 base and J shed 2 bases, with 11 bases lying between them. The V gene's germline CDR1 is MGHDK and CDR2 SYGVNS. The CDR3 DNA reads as TGTGCCAGCAGTGAATCCCCCCTCGACAACACCGGGGAGCTGTTTTTT. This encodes CASSESPLDNTGELFF.

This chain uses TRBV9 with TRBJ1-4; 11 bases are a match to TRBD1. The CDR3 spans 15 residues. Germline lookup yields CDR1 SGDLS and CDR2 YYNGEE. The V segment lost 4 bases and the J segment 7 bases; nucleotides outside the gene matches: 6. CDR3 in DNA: TGTGCCAGCAGCACAGGACAGGGGGCCGGTGAAAAACTGTTTTTT. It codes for CASSTGQGAGEKLFF.

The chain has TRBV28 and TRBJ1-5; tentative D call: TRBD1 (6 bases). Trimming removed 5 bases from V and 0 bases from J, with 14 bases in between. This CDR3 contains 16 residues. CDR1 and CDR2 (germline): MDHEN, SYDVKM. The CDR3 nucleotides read TGTGCCAGCAGTCAAACGACAGGCCATAGCAATCAGCCCCAGCATTTT. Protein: CASSQTTGHSNQPQHF.

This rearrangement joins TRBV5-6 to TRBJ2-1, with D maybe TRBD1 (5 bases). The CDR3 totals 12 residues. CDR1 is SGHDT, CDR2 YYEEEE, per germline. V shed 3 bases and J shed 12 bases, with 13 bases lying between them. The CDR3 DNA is TGTGCCAGCAGCTCCTTAGGGGCGTGGCAGTTCTTC. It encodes CASSSLGAWQFF.

CDR3 sequence reads: CASSYGLAGVYNEQFF. The CDR3 DNA sequence: TGTGCCAGCAGCTACGGACTAGCGGGAGTCTACAATGAGCAGTTCTTC. The J gene is TRBJ2-1, the V gene TRBV27, with 13 bases identical to TRBD2. CDR3 size: 16 residues. J gave up 3 bases and V 6 bases, and 5 bases lay outside the gene matches. Germline CDR1 reads MNHEY; CDR2 reads SMNVEV (reference sequence).

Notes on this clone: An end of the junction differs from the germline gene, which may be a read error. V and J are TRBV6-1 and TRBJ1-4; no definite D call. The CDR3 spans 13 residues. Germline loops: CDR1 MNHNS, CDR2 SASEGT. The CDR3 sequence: CAISDPEEEKLFF. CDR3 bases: TGTGCCATCAGTGATCCCGAGGAGGAAAAACTGTTTTTT.

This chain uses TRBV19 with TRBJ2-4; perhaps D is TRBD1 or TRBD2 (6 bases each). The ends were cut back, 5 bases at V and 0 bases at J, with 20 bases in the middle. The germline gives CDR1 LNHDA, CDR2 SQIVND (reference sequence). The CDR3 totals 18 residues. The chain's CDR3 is CASSLIGGRTLAKNIQYF. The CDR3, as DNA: TGTGCCAGTAGTCTGATCGGGGGCCGAACCCTAGCCAAAAACATTCAGTACTTC.

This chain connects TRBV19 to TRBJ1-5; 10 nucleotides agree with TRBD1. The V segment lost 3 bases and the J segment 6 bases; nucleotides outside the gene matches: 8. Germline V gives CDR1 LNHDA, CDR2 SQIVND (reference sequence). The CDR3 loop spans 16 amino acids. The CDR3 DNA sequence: TGTGCCAGTAGTATTCCGGGACAGGGGTTCGTTCAGCCCCAGCATTTT. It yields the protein CASSIPGQGFVQPQHF.

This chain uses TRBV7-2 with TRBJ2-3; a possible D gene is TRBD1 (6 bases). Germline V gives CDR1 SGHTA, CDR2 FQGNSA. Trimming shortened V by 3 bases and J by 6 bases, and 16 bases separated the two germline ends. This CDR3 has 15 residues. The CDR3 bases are TGTGCCAGCAGCTTTAGGACAGTAGGGTGGGATACGCAGTATTTT. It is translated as CASSFRTVGWDTQYF.

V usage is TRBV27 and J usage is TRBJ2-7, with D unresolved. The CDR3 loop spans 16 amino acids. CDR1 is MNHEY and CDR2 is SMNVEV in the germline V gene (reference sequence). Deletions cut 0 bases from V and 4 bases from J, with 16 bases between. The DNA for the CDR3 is TGTGCCAGCAGTTTATCGATAAGGCAGGTCGCTTACGAGCAGTACTTC. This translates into CASSLSIRQVAYEQYF.

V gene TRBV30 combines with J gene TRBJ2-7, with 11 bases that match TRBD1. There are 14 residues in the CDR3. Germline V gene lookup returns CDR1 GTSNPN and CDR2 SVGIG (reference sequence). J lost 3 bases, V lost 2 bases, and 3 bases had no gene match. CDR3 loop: CAWSPGTGGYEQYF. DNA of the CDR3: TGTGCCTGGAGTCCCGGGACAGGGGGCTACGAGCAGTACTTC.

The CDR3 DNA is TGTGCCAGCAGCCCGTGGACTAGCGGGACCTACGAGCAGTACTTC. The encoded protein is CASSPWTSGTYEQYF. The chain links TRBV9 to TRBJ2-7; 12 nucleotides line up with TRBD2. The germline V gene has CDR1 SGDLS and CDR2 YYNGEE. This CDR3 region has 15 residues. After removal of 4 bases from V and 2 bases from J, the junction contained 4 bases not matched to a gene.

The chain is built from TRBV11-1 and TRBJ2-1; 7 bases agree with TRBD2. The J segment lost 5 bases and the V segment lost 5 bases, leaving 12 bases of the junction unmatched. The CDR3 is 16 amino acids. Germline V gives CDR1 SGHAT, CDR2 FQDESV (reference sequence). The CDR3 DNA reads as TGTGCCAGCAGCGCCACTAGCGCCGTAGGGGACAATGAGCAGTTCTTC. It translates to CASSATSAVGDNEQFF.

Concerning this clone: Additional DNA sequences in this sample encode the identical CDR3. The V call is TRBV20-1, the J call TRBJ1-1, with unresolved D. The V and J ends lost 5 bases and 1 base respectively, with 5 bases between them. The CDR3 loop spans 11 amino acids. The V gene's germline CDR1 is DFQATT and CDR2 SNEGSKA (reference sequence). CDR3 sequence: CSARGNTEAFF. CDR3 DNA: TGCAGTGCTCGGGGGAACACTGAAGCTTTCTTT.

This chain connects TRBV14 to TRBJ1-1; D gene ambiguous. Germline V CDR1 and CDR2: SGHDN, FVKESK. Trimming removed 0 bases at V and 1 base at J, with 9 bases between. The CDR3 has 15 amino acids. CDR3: CASSQDYRQNTEAFF. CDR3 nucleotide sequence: TGTGCCAGCAGCCAAGATTACAGACAGAACACTGAAGCTTTCTTT.

CDR3 sequence reads: CSAPRSDTQYF. In DNA, the CDR3 is TGCAGTGCTCCCCGCTCAGATACGCAGTATTTT. The genes are TRBV20-1 and TRBJ2-3; D unclear. CDR3 length: 11 amino acids. Trimming took off 5 bases at V and 4 bases at J, with 7 bases between the two ends. Per germline, CDR1 DFQATT and CDR2 SNEGSKA (reference sequence).

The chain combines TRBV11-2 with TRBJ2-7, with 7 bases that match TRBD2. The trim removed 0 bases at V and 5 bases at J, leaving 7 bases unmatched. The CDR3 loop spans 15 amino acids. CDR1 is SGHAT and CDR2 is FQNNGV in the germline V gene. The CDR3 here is CASSLEREEGDEQYF. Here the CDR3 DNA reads TGTGCCAGCAGCTTAGAACGGGAGGAAGGGGACGAGCAGTACTTC.

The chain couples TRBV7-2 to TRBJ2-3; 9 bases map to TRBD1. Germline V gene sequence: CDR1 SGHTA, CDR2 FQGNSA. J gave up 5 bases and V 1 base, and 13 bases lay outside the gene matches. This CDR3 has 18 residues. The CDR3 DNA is TGTGCCAGCAGCTTAGGCCTATCCTCACAGGGGGCGGGAGATACGCAGTATTTT. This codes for CASSLGLSSQGAGDTQYF. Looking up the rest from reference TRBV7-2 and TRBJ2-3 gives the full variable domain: GAGVSQSPSNKVTEKGKDVELRCDPISGHTALYWYRQSLGQGLEFLIYFQGNSAPDKSGLPSDRFSAERTGGSVSTLTIQRTQQEDSAVYLCASSLGLSSQGAGDTQYFGPGTRLTVL.

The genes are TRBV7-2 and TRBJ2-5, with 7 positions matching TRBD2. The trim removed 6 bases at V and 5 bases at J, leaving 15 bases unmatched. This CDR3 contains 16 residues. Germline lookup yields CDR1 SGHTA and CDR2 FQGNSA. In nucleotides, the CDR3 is TGTGCCAGCAGGGTCGCTGGTGCGGGGGACGATGAGACCCAGTACTTC. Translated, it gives CASRVAGAGDDETQYF. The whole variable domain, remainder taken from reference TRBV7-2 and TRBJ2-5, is GAGVSQSPSNKVTEKGKDVELRCDPISGHTALYWYRQSLGQGLEFLIYFQGNSAPDKSGLPSDRFSAERTGGSVSTLTIQRTQQEDSAVYLCASRVAGAGDDETQYFGPGTRLLVL.

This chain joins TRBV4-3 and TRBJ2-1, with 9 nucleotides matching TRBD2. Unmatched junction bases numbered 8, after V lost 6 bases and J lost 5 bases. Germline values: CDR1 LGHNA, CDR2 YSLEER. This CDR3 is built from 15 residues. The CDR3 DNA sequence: TGCGCCAGCAGTAGAGGGCTAGCGGGGAACAATGAGCAGTTCTTC. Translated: CASSRGLAGNNEQFF.

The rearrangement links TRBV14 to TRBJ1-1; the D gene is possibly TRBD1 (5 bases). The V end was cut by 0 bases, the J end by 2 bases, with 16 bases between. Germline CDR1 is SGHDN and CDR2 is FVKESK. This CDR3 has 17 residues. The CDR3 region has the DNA TGTGCCAGCAGCCAAGATAAGGGGCCGAGGGTTAACACTGAAGCTTTCTTT. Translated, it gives CASSQDKGPRVNTEAFF.

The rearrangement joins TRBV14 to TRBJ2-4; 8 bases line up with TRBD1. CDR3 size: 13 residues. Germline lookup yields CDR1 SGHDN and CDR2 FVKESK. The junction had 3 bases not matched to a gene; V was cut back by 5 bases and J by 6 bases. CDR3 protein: CASSAGTGNIQYF. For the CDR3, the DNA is TGTGCCAGCAGCGCCGGGACAGGAAACATTCAGTACTTC.

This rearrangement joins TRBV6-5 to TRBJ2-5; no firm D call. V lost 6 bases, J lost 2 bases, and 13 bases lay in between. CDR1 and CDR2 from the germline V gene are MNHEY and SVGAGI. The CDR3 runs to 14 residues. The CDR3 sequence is CASSTRRPQETQYF. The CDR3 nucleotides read TGTGCCAGCAGCACTCGCCGCCCGCAAGAGACCCAGTACTTC.

The CDR3 DNA is TGTGCCAGCAGCTTAGCCCCCTCTGACCGGGACAATGAGCAGTTCTTC. This sequence encodes CASSLAPSDRDNEQFF. This chain links TRBV7-2 with TRBJ2-1; no clear D gene. Per the germline V gene, CDR1 is SGHTA and CDR2 is FQGNSA. The V and J ends lost 0 bases and 5 bases respectively, with 14 bases between them. CDR3 size: 16 residues.